The 5 T cell receptor beta chains in this list originate from one sample, sequenced in a study of blood T cell repertoires in COVID-19. TCRdb keeps only in-frame clones here, not all; method: immunoSEQ multiplex PCR. The table lists 72,000 or so clones, approximately 80% of them singletons, with 15% to 20% in the top ten. The specimen was peripheral blood. The receptor source for this set is a man aged 70-80 years who had recovered from COVID-19.

The CDR3 nucleotides read TGTGCCAGCAGCCAAGGGGCCAGGGCTTCCCAGTACTTC. It yields the protein CASSQGARASQYF. The chain uses TRBV7-3 and TRBJ2-5; TRBD1 is a possible D gene (5 bases). The V end lost 5 bases, the J end lost 9 bases, and 16 bases lay between the germline ends. The CDR3 covers 13 residues. The germline CDR1 and CDR2 sequences are SGHTA and FQGTGA.

V and J are TRBV7-2 and TRBJ1-5; 8 nucleotides match TRBD1. From germline, CDR1 is SGHTA and CDR2 FQGNSA. The V gene end was trimmed by 2 bases and the J gene end by 4 bases; junction bases not matched to a gene: 4. The CDR3 contains 15 residues. The CDR3 DNA sequence: TGTGCCAGCAGCTTATCAGGGGGCATTAATCAGCCCCAGCATTTT. This sequence encodes CASSLSGGINQPQHF.

The chain uses TRBV7-4 and TRBJ2-3; the D gene is possibly TRBD1 (5 bases). Germline assignment: CDR1 SGHVT and CDR2 SQSDAQ. The CDR3 is 16 amino acids. V was shortened by 5 bases and J by 2 bases, with 17 bases between the two germline ends. The CDR3 here is CASSTHIPGITDTQYF. CDR3 bases: TGTGCCAGCAGCACGCACATACCAGGGATCACAGATACGCAGTATTTT.

The chain recombines TRBV7-2 with TRBJ1-6; D remains unclear. V gave up 5 bases and J gave up 5 bases, with 7 bases separating them. Germline values: CDR1 SGHTA, CDR2 FQGNSA. The CDR3 has 13 amino acids. CDR3 sequence (DNA): TGTGCCAGCAGCCGGGGTGATAATTCACCCCTCCACTTT. Protein sequence: CASSRGDNSPLHF.

On this clone itself: This same CDR3 is encoded by further DNA sequences in the sample. The rearrangement uses TRBV4-3 and TRBJ1-1; no clear D. V lost 3 bases and J lost 1, with 6 bases in between. The CDR3 is 13 amino acids. From germline, CDR1 is LGHNA and CDR2 YSLEER. CDR3 sequence: CASSQVANTEAFF. The CDR3 DNA reads TGCGCCAGCAGCCAGGTAGCGAACACTGAAGCTTTCTTT.